Listed below are T cell receptor beta chains from one sample, sequenced in a study of blood T cell repertoires in COVID-19. The data were produced by immunoSEQ multiplex PCR, yet TCRdb's version contains in-frame clones alone and is incomplete. The sample has about 260,000 clones, 80% to 95% seen once; the top ten hold around 2.6%. The specimen sequenced was peripheral blood. The receptor set was obtained from a person aged 18 to 29 with COVID-19, enrolled during active disease. CDR3s include the opening cysteine and the closing phenylalanine or tryptophan. The D gene is left open where the match is weak. The size of a clone is reported for some rows only, either as once, few or many, or as a class for expanded clones.

>TRBV29-1|TRBD1|-|TRBJ2-5
TGCAGCGTTCTTCGCGACAGGGGTGGTGAGACCCAGTACTTC
CSVLRDRGGETQYF
>TRBV27|-|-|TRBJ2-2
TGTGCCAGCAGTTTGGGCTCCGGGGAGCTGTTTTTT
CASSLGSGELFF
>TRBV18|-|once|TRBJ2-7
TGTGCCAGCTCACCACCGTTTAGCTACGAGCAGTACTTC
CASSPPFSYEQYF
>TRBV20-1|-|-|TRBJ2-1
TGCAGCCTGCTAAGCTACAATGAGCAGTTCTTC
CSLLSYNEQFF
>TRBV7-9|-|-|TRBJ1-2
TGTGCCAGCGCGTACGAGGCTAACTATGGCTACACCTTC
CASAYEANYGYTF
>TRBV3-1/TRBV3-2|-|-|TRBJ1-5
TGTGCCAGCAGCCAAGCAGGGGCCAATCAGCCCCAGCATTTT
CASSQAGANQPQHF
>TRBV25-1|-|-|TRBJ1-4
TGTGCCAGCAGTGAATCGGTGGAGGGTGAAAAACTGTTTTTT
CASSESVEGEKLFF
>TRBV27|-|-|TRBJ2-5
TGTGCCAGCAGTACCGGACCGGGGGAGACCCAGTACTTC
CASSTGPGETQYF
>TRBV6-6|-|-|TRBJ2-7
TGTGCCAGCAGTTCCCAGGGGGGCGAGCAGTACTTC
CASSSQGGEQYF
>TRBV2|TRBD1|-|TRBJ1-3
TGTGCCAGCAGTGCCGGACAGGGTGGGAACACCATATATTTT
CASSAGQGGNTIYF
>TRBV30|-|-|TRBJ1-4
TGTGCCTGGAGTATCCAGGGTGAAAAACTGTTTTTT
CAWSIQGEKLFF
>TRBV28|-|-|TRBJ1-1
TGTGCCAGCAGTTACGCGGGAGCGTACACTGAAGCTTTCTTT
CASSYAGAYTEAFF
>TRBV25-1|TRBD1|-|TRBJ1-2
TGTGCCAGCAGTCCCATCGCGATGGACAGGGGAGTTGGCTACACCTTC
CASSPIAMDRGVGYTF
>TRBV19|-|few|TRBJ2-7
TGTGCCAGTAGTATAGAGGCAGGGCCCTACGAGCAGTACTTC
CASSIEAGPYEQYF
>TRBV27|-|once|TRBJ2-5
TGTGCCAGCAGTTATCAAGGGGGCCAAGAGACCCAGTACTTC
CASSYQGGQETQYF
>TRBV4-2|-|-|TRBJ2-3
TGTGCCAGCAGCCAAGCAGGGAACTCAGATACGCAGTATTTT
CASSQAGNSDTQYF
>TRBV9|-|-|TRBJ2-4
TGTGCCAGCAGCGTGGCCCCTGCGGACATTCAGTACTTC
CASSVAPADIQYF
>TRBV10-3|TRBD1|-|TRBJ1-6
TGTGCCATCGGTGGACAGGGAACATCCGACTCCTATAATTCACCCCTCCACTTT
CAIGGQGTSDSYNSPLHF
>TRBV7-9|-|-|TRBJ1-2
TGTGCCAGCAGCCCGCCAGGGATCAACTATGGCTACACCTTC
CASSPPGINYGYTF
>TRBV19|TRBD1|-|TRBJ2-2
TGTGCCAGTAGTATACCGGGACAGGGCAGCCCCACCGGGGAGCTGTTTTTT
CASSIPGQGSPTGELFF
>TRBV12-3/TRBV12-4|-|-|TRBJ1-6
TGTGCCAGTACCCGGACAACAAATTCACCCCTCCACTTT
CASTRTTNSPLHF
>TRBV3-1/TRBV3-2|-|-|TRBJ2-7
TGTGCCAGCAGCCAAGTCAGGGTGGGCGAGCAGTACTTC
CASSQVRVGEQYF
>TRBV27|-|few|TRBJ1-1
TGTGCCAGCAGTGTAAACGCCGGGCCGGGGACTGAAGCTTTCTTT
CASSVNAGPGTEAFF
>TRBV7-6|-|-|TRBJ1-4
TGTGCCAGCAGCTCCGACAGAGCAACTAATGAAAAACTGTTTTTT
CASSSDRATNEKLFF
>TRBV19|TRBD1|-|TRBJ1-4
TGTGCCAGTAGTACGGGACAGGGGTCGGGAGAAAAACTGTTTTTT
CASSTGQGSGEKLFF
>TRBV30|-|-|TRBJ2-5
TGTGCCTGGAGGAGGATATTGGGCCAAGAGACCCAGTACTTC
CAWRRILGQETQYF
>TRBV5-1|TRBD2|-|TRBJ2-1
TGCGCCAGCAGCGCCTTATTGGGGGGGATCTACAATGAGCAGTTCTTC
CASSALLGGIYNEQFF
>TRBV25-1|TRBD2|-|TRBJ2-5
TGTGCCAGTACCGACACCGGACTAGCGGGAGATGAGACCCAGTACTTC
CASTDTGLAGDETQYF
>TRBV19|TRBD1|-|TRBJ2-1
TGTGCCAGTAGTATAGATTCGGACAGGGGTCTTCCCTACAATGAGCAGTTCTTC
CASSIDSDRGLPYNEQFF
>TRBV12-5|TRBD1|-|TRBJ1-2
TGTGCTAGTGGTTGGGGGACAGGGAACAACTATGGCTACACCTTC
CASGWGTGNNYGYTF
>TRBV6-5|-|-|TRBJ2-7
TGTGCCAGCAGTTTGGCAGGGATTCCCTACGAGCAGTACTTC
CASSLAGIPYEQYF
>TRBV7-8|TRBD2|-|TRBJ2-7
TGTGCCAGCAGCCCTTTGGCGGGGGGGGGCTCCTACGAGCAGTACTTC
CASSPLAGGGSYEQYF
>TRBV23-1|TRBD1|-|TRBJ1-5
TGCGCCAGCAGTCAAGAGGGACAGGGGGTCCATCAGCCCCAGCATTTT
CASSQEGQGVHQPQHF
>TRBV24-1|TRBD2|-|TRBJ2-5
TGTGCCACCGACCTGACTAGCGGGAGCCCCGAGTGGACCCAGTACTTC
CATDLTSGSPEWTQYF
>TRBV5-1|-|-|TRBJ2-5
TGCGCCAGCAGCCCGACACCTACTCAGCAGACCCAGTACTTC
CASSPTPTQQTQYF
>TRBV19|TRBD1|-|TRBJ2-6
TGTGCCAGTAGCTTAGGAGGACAGGGCAGTATGGGGGCCAACGTCCTGACTTTC
CASSLGGQGSMGANVLTF
>TRBV5-4|-|-|TRBJ1-2
TGTGCCAGCAGCCCAAAAGAAGGGAGCTATGGCTACACCTTC
CASSPKEGSYGYTF
>TRBV27|-|-|TRBJ1-1
TGTGCCAGCAGTTTTGTAGGGGCTGAAGCTTTCTTT
CASSFVGAEAFF
>TRBV19|-|-|TRBJ2-5
TGTGCCAGTAGTATGCTCAAGACTAGGGGACAAGAGACCCAGTACTTC
CASSMLKTRGQETQYF
>TRBV25-1|TRBD1|-|TRBJ1-3
TGTGCCAGCAGTCCCGGGACAGCGGACCCTGGAAACACCATATATTTT
CASSPGTADPGNTIYF
>TRBV6-6|-|-|TRBJ1-1
TGTGCCAGCAGTTACCGACAGAACACTGAAGCTTTCTTT
CASSYRQNTEAFF
>TRBV21-1|-|-|TRBJ1-6
TGTGCCAGCAGCAAAAATGGACTCCGGAACGGGTATAATTCACCCCTCCACTTT
CASSKNGLRNGYNSPLHF